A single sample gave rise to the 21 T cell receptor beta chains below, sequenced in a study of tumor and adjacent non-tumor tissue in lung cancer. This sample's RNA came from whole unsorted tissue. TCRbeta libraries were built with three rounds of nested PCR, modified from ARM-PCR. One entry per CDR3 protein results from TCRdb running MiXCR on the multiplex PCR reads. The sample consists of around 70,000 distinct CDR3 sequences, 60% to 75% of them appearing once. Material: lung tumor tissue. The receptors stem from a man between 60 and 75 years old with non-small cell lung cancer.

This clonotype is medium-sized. In DNA form, the CDR3 reads TGCAGTGCTGCACAGGGGACGACAGAGACCCAGTACTTC. Amino acid sequence: CSAAQGTTETQYF. The rearrangement joins TRBV20-1 to TRBJ2-5; TRBD1 aligns across 7 bases. Per the germline V gene, CDR1 is DFQATT and CDR2 is SNEGSKA (reference sequence). The CDR3 is made up of 13 amino acids. After removal of 5 bases from V and 4 bases from J, the junction contained 7 bases not matched to a gene.

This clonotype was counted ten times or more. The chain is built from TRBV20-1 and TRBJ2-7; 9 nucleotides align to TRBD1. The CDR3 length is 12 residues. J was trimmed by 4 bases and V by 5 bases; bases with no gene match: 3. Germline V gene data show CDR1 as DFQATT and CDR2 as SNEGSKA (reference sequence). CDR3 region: CSASGQGYEQYF. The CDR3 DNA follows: TGCAGTGCTTCGGGACAGGGATACGAGCAGTACTTC.

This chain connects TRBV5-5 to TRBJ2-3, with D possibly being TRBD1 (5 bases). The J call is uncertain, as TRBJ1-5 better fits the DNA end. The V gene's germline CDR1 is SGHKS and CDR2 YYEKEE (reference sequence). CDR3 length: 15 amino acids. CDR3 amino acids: CASSWGTGVGDTQHF. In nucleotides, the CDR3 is TGTGCCAGCAGCTGGGGGACGGGGGTCGGGGATACGCAGCATTTT.

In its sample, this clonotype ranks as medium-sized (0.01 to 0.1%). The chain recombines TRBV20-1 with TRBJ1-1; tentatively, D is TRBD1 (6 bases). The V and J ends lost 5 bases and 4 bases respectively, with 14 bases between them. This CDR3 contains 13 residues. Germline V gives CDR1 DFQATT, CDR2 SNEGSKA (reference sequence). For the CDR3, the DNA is TGCAGTGCTCGTACAGGGCGGAGCACTGAAGCTTTCTTT. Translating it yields CSARTGRSTEAFF.

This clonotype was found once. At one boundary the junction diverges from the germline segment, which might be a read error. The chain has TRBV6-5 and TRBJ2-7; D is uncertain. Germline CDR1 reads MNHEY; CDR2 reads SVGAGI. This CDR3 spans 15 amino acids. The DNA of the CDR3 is TGTGTCAGCAGTTACTCAAGGCAGGAGACGGCCGAGCAATACTTC. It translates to CVSSYSRQETAEQYF.

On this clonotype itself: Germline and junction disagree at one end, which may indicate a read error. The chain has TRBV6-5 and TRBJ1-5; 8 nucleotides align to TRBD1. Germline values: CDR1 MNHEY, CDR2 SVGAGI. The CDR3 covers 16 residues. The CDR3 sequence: CASSIQGDRRNQPQHF. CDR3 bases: TGTGCCAGCAGTATACAAGGGGACAGGAGGAATCAGCCACAGCATTTT.

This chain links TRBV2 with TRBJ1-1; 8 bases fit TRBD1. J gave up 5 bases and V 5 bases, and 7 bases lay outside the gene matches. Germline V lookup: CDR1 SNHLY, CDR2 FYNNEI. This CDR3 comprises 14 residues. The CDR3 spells CASSPATGGTEAFF. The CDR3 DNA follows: TGTGCCAGCAGTCCTGCTACAGGGGGTACTGAAGCTTTCTTT.

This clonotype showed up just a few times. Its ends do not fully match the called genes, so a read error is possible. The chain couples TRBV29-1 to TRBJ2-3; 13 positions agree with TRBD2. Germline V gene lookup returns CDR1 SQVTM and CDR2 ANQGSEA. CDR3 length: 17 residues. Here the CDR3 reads CSVEDRGLAGESDMQYF. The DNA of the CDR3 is TGCAGCGTTGAAGATCGAGGACTAGCGGGGGAGTCAGATATGCAGTATTTT.

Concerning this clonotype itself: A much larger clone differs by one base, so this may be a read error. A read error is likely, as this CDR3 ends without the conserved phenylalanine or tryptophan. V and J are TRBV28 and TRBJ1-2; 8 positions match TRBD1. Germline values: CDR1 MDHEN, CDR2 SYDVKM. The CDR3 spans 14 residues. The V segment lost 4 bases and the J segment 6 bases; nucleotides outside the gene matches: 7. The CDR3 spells CASSYRDRWNGYTL. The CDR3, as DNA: TGTGCCAGCAGTTACCGGGACAGGTGGAATGGCTACACCTTG.

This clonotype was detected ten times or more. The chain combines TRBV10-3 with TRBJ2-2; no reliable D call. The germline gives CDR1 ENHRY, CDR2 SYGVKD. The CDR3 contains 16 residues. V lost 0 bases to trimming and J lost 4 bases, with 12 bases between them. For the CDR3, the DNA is TGTGCCATCAGTGAGTCGGGCAGGCTAACCACCGGGGAGCTGTTTTTT. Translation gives CAISESGRLTTGELFF.

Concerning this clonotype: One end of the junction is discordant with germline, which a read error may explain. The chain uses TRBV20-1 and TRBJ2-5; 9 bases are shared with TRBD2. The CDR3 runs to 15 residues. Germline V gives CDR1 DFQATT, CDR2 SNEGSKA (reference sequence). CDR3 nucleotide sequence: TGTAGTGTTAGAGATCCGGGGACTAGCCGAGAGACCCAGTACTTC. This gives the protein CSVRDPGTSRETQYF.

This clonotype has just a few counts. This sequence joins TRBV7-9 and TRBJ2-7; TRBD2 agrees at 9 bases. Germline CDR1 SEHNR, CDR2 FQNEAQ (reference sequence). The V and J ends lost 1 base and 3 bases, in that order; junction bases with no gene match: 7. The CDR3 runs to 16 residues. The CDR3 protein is CASSLVGGRVDYEQYF. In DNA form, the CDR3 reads TGTGCCAGCAGCTTAGTAGGCGGGAGGGTAGACTACGAGCAGTACTTC.

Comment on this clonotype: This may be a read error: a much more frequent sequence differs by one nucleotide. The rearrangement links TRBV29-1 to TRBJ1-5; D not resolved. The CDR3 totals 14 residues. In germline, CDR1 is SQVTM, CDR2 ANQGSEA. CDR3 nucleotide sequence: TGCAGCGTTGGCCCCTCAGGTAGCAGTCAGCCCCAGGATTTT. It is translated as CSVGPSGSSQPQDF. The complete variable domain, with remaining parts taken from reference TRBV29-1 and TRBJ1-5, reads SAVISQKPSRDICQRGTSLTIQCQVDSQVTMMFWYRQQPGQSLTLIATANQGSEATYESGFVIDKFPISRPNLTFSTLTVSNMSPEDSSIYLCSVGPSGSSQPQDFGDGTRLSIL.

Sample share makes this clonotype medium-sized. The CDR3 protein is CASSYSRDTEAFF. As DNA, the CDR3 is TGTGCCAGCAGTTACTCTCGGGATACTGAAGCTTTCTTT. The chain joins TRBV6-5 to TRBJ1-1; no firm D call. This CDR3 comprises 13 residues. The V and J ends lost 0 bases and 5 bases respectively, with 7 bases between them. Germline CDR1 and CDR2: MNHEY and SVGAGI.

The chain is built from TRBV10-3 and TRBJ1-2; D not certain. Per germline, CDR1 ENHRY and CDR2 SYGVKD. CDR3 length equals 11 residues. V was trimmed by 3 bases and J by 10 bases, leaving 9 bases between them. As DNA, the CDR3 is TGTGCCATCAGTGAAGGTGGCGTCTACACCTTC. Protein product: CAISEGGVYTF.

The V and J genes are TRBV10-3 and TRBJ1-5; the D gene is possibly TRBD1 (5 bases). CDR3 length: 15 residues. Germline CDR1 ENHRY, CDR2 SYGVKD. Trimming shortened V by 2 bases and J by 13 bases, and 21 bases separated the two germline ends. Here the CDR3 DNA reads TGTGCCATCAGTGAGGGGCGGGACGGTAATCAGACTCAGCATTTT. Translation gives CAISEGRDGNQTQHF.

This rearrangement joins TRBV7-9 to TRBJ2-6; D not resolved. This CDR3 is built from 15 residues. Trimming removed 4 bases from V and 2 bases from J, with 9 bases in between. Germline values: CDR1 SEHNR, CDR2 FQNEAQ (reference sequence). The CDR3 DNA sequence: TGTGCCAGCAGCTCACAGTCCACTGGGGCCAACGTCCTGACTTTC. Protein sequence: CASSSQSTGANVLTF. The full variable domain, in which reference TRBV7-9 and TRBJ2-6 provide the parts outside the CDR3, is DTGVSQNPRHKITKRGQNVTFRCDPISEHNRLYWYRQTLGQGPEFLTYFQNEAQLEKSRLLSDRFSAERPKGSFSTLEIQRTEQGDSAMYLCASSSQSTGANVLTFGAGSRLTVL.

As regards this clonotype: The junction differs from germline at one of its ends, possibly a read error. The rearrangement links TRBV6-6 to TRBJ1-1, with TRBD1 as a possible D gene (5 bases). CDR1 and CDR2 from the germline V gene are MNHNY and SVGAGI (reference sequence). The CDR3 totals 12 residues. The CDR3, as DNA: TGTGACAGCAGTTACCAGGGCGCTGAAGCTTTCTTT. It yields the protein CDSSYQGAEAFF.

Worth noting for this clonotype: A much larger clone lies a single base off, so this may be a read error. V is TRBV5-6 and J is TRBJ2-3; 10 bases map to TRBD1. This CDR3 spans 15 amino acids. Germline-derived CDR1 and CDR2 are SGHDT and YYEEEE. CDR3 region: CASSFRQGAADTQNF. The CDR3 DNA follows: TGTGCCAGCAGCTTTCGACAGGGGGCTGCAGATACGCAGAATTTT.

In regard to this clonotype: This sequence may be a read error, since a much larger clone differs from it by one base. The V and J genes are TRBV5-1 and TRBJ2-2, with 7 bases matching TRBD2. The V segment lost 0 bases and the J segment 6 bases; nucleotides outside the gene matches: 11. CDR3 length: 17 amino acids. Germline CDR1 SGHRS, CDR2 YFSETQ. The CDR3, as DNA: TGCGCCAGCAGCTTGGACAGGACTAACGGGAGGTCCGGGGAGCTGTTTTTT. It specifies CASSLDRTNGRSGELFF.

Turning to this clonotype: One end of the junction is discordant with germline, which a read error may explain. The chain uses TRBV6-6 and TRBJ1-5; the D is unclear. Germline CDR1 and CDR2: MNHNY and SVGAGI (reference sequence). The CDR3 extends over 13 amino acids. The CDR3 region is CASSYGVDQPQNF. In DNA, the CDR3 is TGTGCCAGCAGTTACGGTGTAGATCAGCCCCAAAATTTT.